A selection of T cell receptor beta chains follows, all from one sample in a study of blood T cell repertoires in COVID-19. The repertoire was sequenced with immunoSEQ multiplex PCR; TCRdb's copy has only in-frame clones and lacks some. This sample carries approximately 70,000 clones, 82% of them seen once, and the ten largest clones take about 13%. Sequencing used peripheral blood. All receptors come from a woman of 80 years or more with acute or convalescent COVID-19. The CDR3 runs from the conserved cysteine through the conserved F or W. The order of the fields is D gene, clone size, V gene, J gene, CDR3 protein, CDR3 DNA. A D gene is named only where the DNA matches it firmly. Clone size is given for some rows only: seen once, a few or many times, or a class if the clone is expanded.

>TRBD1|NA|TRBV5-4|TRBJ2-7
CASTHPGQGDEQYF
TGTGCCAGCACCCACCCGGGACAGGGGGACGAGCAGTACTTC
>NA|NA|TRBV4-1|TRBJ2-3
CASSQEASSTDTQYF
TGCGCCAGCAGCCAAGAGGCTAGCTCTACAGATACGCAGTATTTT
>TRBD2|NA|TRBV5-1|TRBJ2-5
CASSLALAGQETQYF
TGCGCCAGCAGCTTGGCCCTAGCGGGACAAGAGACCCAGTACTTC
>TRBD1|NA|TRBV5-1|TRBJ2-5
CASSSLTGSQETQYF
TGCGCCAGCAGTTCGCTGACAGGGTCCCAAGAGACCCAGTACTTC
>NA|NA|TRBV6-5|TRBJ2-5
CASNLLGADQETQYF
TGTGCCAGCAACCTTCTAGGGGCGGACCAAGAGACCCAGTACTTC
>TRBD2|NA|TRBV12-5|TRBJ2-1
CASGRGTSGENEQFF
TGTGCTAGTGGTCGTGGGACTAGCGGGGAGAATGAGCAGTTCTTC
>NA|NA|TRBV7-8|TRBJ1-1
CASSLALGNTEAFF
TGTGCCAGCAGCTTAGCTCTAGGGAACACTGAAGCTTTCTTT
>TRBD2|NA|TRBV27|TRBJ2-1
CASSRLAGGNEQFF
TGTGCCAGCAGCCGACTAGCGGGGGGGAATGAGCAGTTCTTC
>NA|NA|TRBV7-9|TRBJ2-3
CASSLSSKRTDTQYF
TGTGCCAGCAGCTTGAGTTCTAAACGCACAGATACGCAGTATTTT
>TRBD2|NA|TRBV2|TRBJ2-5
CVLGGLAGSMQETQYF
TGTGTCCTAGGGGGGCTAGCGGGTTCCATGCAAGAGACCCAGTACTTC
>TRBD1|NA|TRBV6-1|TRBJ1-2
CASSEGPGTGGDGYTF
TGTGCCAGCAGTGAGGGTCCCGGGACAGGGGGGGATGGCTACACCTTC
>TRBD1|NA|TRBV7-2|TRBJ1-5
CASSLGDRDQPQHF
TGTGCCAGCAGCTTGGGGGACAGGGATCAGCCCCAGCATTTT
>NA|once|TRBV21-1|TRBJ2-6
CASSRGVNRGPGGANVLTF
TGTGCCAGCAGCAGAGGGGTGAACAGGGGGCCTGGTGGGGCCAACGTCCTGACTTTC
>NA|few|TRBV6-2/TRBV6-3|TRBJ1-2
CASSPRGSYGYTF
TGTGCCAGCAGTCCAAGGGGAAGTTATGGCTACACCTTC
>TRBD2|NA|TRBV9|TRBJ2-5
CASSALPRLAGDGETQYF
TGTGCCAGCAGCGCCCTCCCCAGACTAGCGGGAGACGGAGAGACCCAGTACTTC
>TRBD2|NA|TRBV7-6|TRBJ2-3
CASSLSGGSGASTDTQYF
TGTGCCAGCAGCTTAAGCGGAGGTAGCGGGGCTAGCACAGATACGCAGTATTTT